These 19 T cell receptor beta chains came from one sample sequenced in a study of blood T cell repertoires in COVID-19. Method: immunoSEQ multiplex PCR; TCRdb's copy keeps in-frame clones and lacks some. Among 150,000 to 200,000 clones listed, just over 90% were seen once. The specimen sequenced was peripheral blood. These receptor sequences come from a man between 18 and 29 years old with acute or convalescent COVID-19.

This chain joins TRBV12-3 or TRBV12-4 and TRBJ2-2; no definite D call. V was pared by 3 bases and J by 4 bases, with 6 bases between. There are 13 residues in the CDR3. The CDR3 sequence is CASSLAATGELFF. CDR3 DNA sequence: TGTGCCAGCAGTTTGGCTGCCACCGGGGAGCTGTTTTTT.

This sequence joins TRBV7-8 and TRBJ1-2; D may be TRBD1 (6 bases). The CDR3 has 15 residues. Trimming left V 1 base short and J 7 bases short, with 16 bases between. Looked up from germline, CDR1 is SGHVS and CDR2 is FQNEAQ. The CDR3 protein is CASSLVRDNSRGYTF. In nucleotides, the CDR3 is TGTGCCAGCAGCTTAGTACGGGACAATTCTCGTGGCTACACCTTC.

The rearrangement links TRBV19 to TRBJ1-6, with 7 bases that match TRBD1. Trimming at V came to 6 bases and at J to 5 bases, leaving 1 base not matched to a gene. The CDR3 consists of 13 residues. CDR1 and CDR2 from the germline V gene are LNHDA and SQIVND (reference sequence). The CDR3 region is CASSDRDNSPLHF. The CDR3 DNA reads TGTGCCAGTAGCGACAGGGATAATTCACCCCTCCACTTT.

The gene calls are TRBV7-9 and TRBJ2-2; D not certain. From germline, CDR1 is SEHNR and CDR2 FQNEAQ (reference sequence). The CDR3 loop spans 13 amino acids. V dropped 5 bases and J dropped 5 bases, with 9 bases sitting between them. CDR3 DNA sequence: TGTGCCAGCAGCATACTCCCAACCGGGGAGCTGTTTTTT. Its protein product is CASSILPTGELFF.

V usage is TRBV5-8 and J usage is TRBJ1-1; possibly TRBD1 for D (5 bases). V lost 0 bases and J 2 bases, leaving 11 bases between the germline ends. Germline-derived CDR1 and CDR2 are SGHTS and YDEGEE. The CDR3 extends over 15 amino acids. CDR3 amino acids: CASSLEGQRNTEAFF. The CDR3 DNA follows: TGTGCCAGCAGCTTGGAGGGGCAGAGAAACACTGAAGCTTTCTTT.

This clone was observed a single time. The chain carries TRBV19 and TRBJ2-2, with 9 bases lining up with TRBD2. CDR1 and CDR2 from the germline V gene are LNHDA and SQIVND (reference sequence). This CDR3 has 14 residues. The junction had 5 bases not matched to a gene; V was cut back by 10 bases and J by 2 bases. CDR3 region: CATRTSANTGELFF. Written as DNA, the CDR3 is TGTGCCACCCGGACTAGCGCAAACACCGGGGAGCTGTTTTTT.

The rearrangement uses TRBV5-1 and TRBJ1-4; 7 bases align to TRBD1. The length of the CDR3 is 14 residues. Germline CDR1 is SGHRS and CDR2 is YFSETQ. V dropped 3 bases and J dropped 5; count of bases not matched to a gene: 4. CDR3 sequence (DNA): TGCGCCAGCAGCTGGACAGGAAAAAATGAAAAACTGTTTTTT. This codes for CASSWTGKNEKLFF.

There are a few counts of this clone. The chain has TRBV12-5 and TRBJ2-1; a weak D match, TRBD2 (7 bases). This CDR3 contains 16 residues. In germline, CDR1 is LGHNT, CDR2 FRNRAP. V lost 0 bases and J 15 bases, leaving 24 bases between the germline ends. The CDR3 here is CASGLVPLTRRGRVFF. CDR3 in DNA: TGTGCTAGTGGTTTGGTACCCTTGACTAGAAGGGGGAGGGTGTTCTTC. Based on the CDR3 plus reference TRBV12-5 and TRBJ2-1, the full variable domain is DARVTQTPRHKVTEMGQEVTMRCQPILGHNTVFWYRQTMMQGLELLAYFRNRAPLDDSGMPKDRFSAEMPDATLATLKIQPSEPRDSAVYFCASGLVPLTRRGRVFFGPGTRLTVL.

The chain combines TRBV9 with TRBJ2-2, with TRBD2 as a possible D gene (5 bases). Germline-derived CDR1 and CDR2 are SGDLS and YYNGEE. Between the trimmed V and J ends, which lost 4 bases and 0 bases, there was a span of 13 bases. The CDR3 consists of 16 residues. CDR3 sequence: CASSPRSGANTGELFF. DNA for the CDR3: TGTGCCAGCAGCCCCCGGAGCGGAGCGAACACCGGGGAGCTGTTTTTT.

CDR3 in amino acids: CASSRSGGTDTQYF. In DNA form, the CDR3 reads TGTGCCAGCAGTCGGAGCGGAGGCACAGATACGCAGTATTTT. This chain links TRBV6-5 with TRBJ2-3; TRBD2 is a possible D gene (5 bases). CDR1 and CDR2 from the germline V gene are MNHEY and SVGAGI. Trimming took off 5 bases at V and 1 base at J, with 10 bases between the two ends. This CDR3 is 14 amino acids long.

The chain recombines TRBV4-1 with TRBJ2-7; TRBD2 matches at 9 bases. The CDR3 loop spans 16 amino acids. Germline assignment: CDR1 MGHRA and CDR2 YSYEKL. The V segment lost 0 bases and the J segment 0 bases; nucleotides outside the gene matches: 3. As DNA, the CDR3 is TGCGCCAGCAGCCAAGATATAGCGGGAGACTCCTACGAGCAGTACTTC. Its translation is CASSQDIAGDSYEQYF.

The rearrangement joins TRBV30 to TRBJ1-2, with D uncertain. The germline CDR1 and CDR2 sequences are GTSNPN and SVGIG (reference sequence). There are 12 residues in the CDR3. V was cut by 0 bases and J by 8 bases, with 10 bases left in between. CDR3 coding DNA: TGTGCCTGGAGTGTAGGCGGGAACGGCTACACCTTC. Its protein is CAWSVGGNGYTF.

The rearrangement uses TRBV12-3 or TRBV12-4 and TRBJ1-3, with unresolved D. CDR3 length: 13 residues. Trimming cost V 5 bases and J 4 bases, with 9 bases left between them. The CDR3 protein is CASSQIQGNTIYF. CDR3 bases: TGTGCCAGCAGTCAGATACAGGGAAACACCATATATTTT.

This clone has only one observation. V is TRBV3-1 (or the pseudogene TRBV3-2) and J is TRBJ2-3, with D uncertain. In germline, CDR1 is LGHDT, CDR2 YNNKEL (reference sequence). Trimming pared 6 bases from V and 0 bases from J, leaving 13 bases between. The CDR3 totals 15 residues. CDR3 nucleotides: TGTGCCAGCAGTCACCGGTTTCCTAGCACAGATACGCAGTATTTT. As protein: CASSHRFPSTDTQYF.

The chain employs TRBV9 and TRBJ2-2, with D possibly matching TRBD1 (6 bases). The CDR3 sequence is 14 residues long. Trimming shortened V by 1 base and J by 7 bases, and 11 bases separated the two germline ends. The V gene's germline CDR1 is SGDLS and CDR2 YYNGEE. This chain's CDR3 is CASSVRTAGGELFF. The CDR3 DNA sequence: TGTGCCAGCAGCGTAAGGACAGCTGGCGGGGAGCTGTTTTTT.

This sequence joins TRBV6-2 or TRBV6-3 and TRBJ2-5; 10 bases line up with TRBD2. This CDR3 region has 16 residues. Trimming cost V 0 bases and J 7 bases; bases outside gene matches: 8. Germline CDR1 is MNHEY and CDR2 is SVGEGT. CDR3 DNA: TGTGCCAGCAGTTACTCGGCTAGCGGGAGCCTCCGGACCCAGTACTTC. As protein: CASSYSASGSLRTQYF.

V is TRBV19 and J is TRBJ2-4; D unresolved. The CDR3 covers 13 residues. V gave up 5 bases and J gave up 1 base, with 6 bases separating them. Germline CDR1 reads LNHDA; CDR2 reads SQIVND (reference sequence). CDR3 protein: CASSSSAKNIQYF. CDR3 nucleotide sequence: TGTGCCAGTAGTTCGAGCGCCAAAAACATTCAGTACTTC.

J is TRBJ1-2 and V is TRBV6-6; possibly TRBD1 for D (6 bases). V was shortened by 8 bases and J by 0 bases, with 10 bases between the two germline ends. The CDR3 has 13 amino acids. The germline V gene encodes CDR1 MNHNY and CDR2 SVGAGI (reference sequence). This CDR3 reads CASWTEANYGYTF. The DNA for the CDR3 is TGTGCCAGCTGGACAGAGGCTAACTATGGCTACACCTTC.

The rearrangement uses TRBV5-1 and TRBJ1-4; 9 bases line up with TRBD1. Losses at the gene ends were 6 bases for V and 8 bases for J; bases not matched to a gene: 8. The CDR3 has 14 residues. Germline CDR1 and CDR2: SGHRS and YFSETQ. CDR3 amino acids: CASTPGTGSEKLFF. Written as DNA, the CDR3 is TGCGCCAGCACTCCGGGGACAGGGAGCGAAAAACTGTTTTTT.